These 29 T cell receptor beta chains share one sample of origin, sequenced in a study of T cell clonality in common variable immunodeficiency. Their antigen targets remain unknown. Here immunoSEQ multiplex PCR was the method, and the copy in TCRdb shows in-frame clones only, minus some. The record shows approximately 18,000 clones for this sample, with no singletons present. The study, taken as a whole, reports: In common variable immunodeficiency, TCR beta chains reportedly carried fewer deletions and N-nucleotide insertions.

The sequenced sample was peripheral blood mononuclear cells. The receptor source for this set is a human donor with common variable immunodeficiency.

Sample share makes this clone medium-sized (0.01 to 0.1%). Read sequence stops 3 residues before the CDR3 end, and the germline J gene provides the missing end. The J gene is TRBJ2-3, the V gene TRBV7-2; TRBD2 matches at 9 bases. V lost 5 bases to trimming and J lost 6 bases; unmatched junction nucleotides: 9. CDR1 and CDR2 from the germline V gene are SGHTA and FQGNSA. The CDR3 totals 15 residues. The covered CDR3 bases are TGTGCCAGCAGCCCCCAGGGTAGCGGGGGCGATACG. Protein sequence: CASSPQGSGGDT. The CDR3 in full is CASSPQGSGGDTQYF.

The sample holds a few counts of this clone. The read is 3 residues too short to cover the CDR3 end, so that end is filled in from the germline J gene. The genes are TRBV18 and TRBJ2-7; maybe TRBD1 (6 bases). Germline V lookup: CDR1 KGHSH, CDR2 LQKENI. Trimming removed 5 bases at V and 0 bases at J, with 11 bases between. The CDR3 consists of 14 residues. CDR3 DNA, as far as it was read: TGTGCCAGCTCAAGAGACAGGAGCTCCTACGAG. Its protein product is CASSRDRSSYE. In full, the CDR3 reads CASSRDRSSYEQYF.

This clone was observed at least ten times. One end of the junction does not line up with germline, which may come from a read error. Partial CDR3 DNA: TGTGCTAGCAGCGCGACAGAGCGTGGTGAA. It specifies CASSATERGE. The whole CDR3 is CASSATERGEAFF. The chain links TRBV7-7 to TRBJ1-1; a possible D gene is TRBD1 (5 bases). The read halts 3 residues ahead of the CDR3 end, with the missing end drawn from the germline J gene. Germline V gene lookup returns CDR1 SSHAT and CDR2 FNYEAQ (reference sequence). This CDR3 contains 13 residues.

This clone appeared many times. The CDR3 end falls 3 residues outside the read, so it is completed with the germline J gene. The chain carries TRBV6-2 or TRBV6-3 and TRBJ2-2; 8 bases map to TRBD2. The CDR3 loop spans 15 amino acids. Germline values: CDR1 MNHEY, CDR2 SVGEGT. The V gene end was trimmed by 10 bases and the J gene end by 6 bases; junction bases not matched to a gene: 13. CDR3 residues: CATLPVGGAPGELFF. The DNA read from the CDR3 is TGTGCCACCCTCCCTGTCGGGGGGGCCCCCGGGGAG.

This clone was seen a few times. The missing CDR3 end, 3 residues past where the read stops, is filled in from the germline J gene. This chain uses TRBV2 with TRBJ2-3, with D perhaps matching TRBD1 (6 bases). V lost 2 bases to trimming and J lost 2 bases, with 11 bases between them. In germline, CDR1 is SNHLY, CDR2 FYNNEI. The CDR3 totals 15 residues. The CDR3 DNA, read in part, is TGTGCCAGCAGTGAAACGGGACACTTCACAGATACG. Translating gives CASSETGHFTDT. The whole CDR3 sequence reads CASSETGHFTDTQYF.

A note on this clone: The read finishes 3 residues shy of the CDR3 end, and the germline J gene is used to complete it. This chain links TRBV19 with TRBJ2-1, with TRBD2 matching over 14 bases. Germline CDR1 LNHDA, CDR2 SQIVND (reference sequence). The CDR3 runs to 19 residues. Trimming took 5 bases from V and 0 from J; bases not matched to a gene: 9. Incomplete CDR3 DNA: TGTGCCAGTAGTCCCCTGGGACTAGCGGGGGCCAACTCCTACAATGAG. This codes for CASSPLGLAGANSYNE. In full, the CDR3 is CASSPLGLAGANSYNEQFF.

In regard to this clone: The read finishes 3 residues shy of the CDR3 end, and the germline J gene is used to complete it. This chain connects TRBV7-2 to TRBJ1-5, with D unclear. The CDR3 has 14 residues. The V gene's germline CDR1 is SGHTA and CDR2 FQGNSA. V was pared by 1 base and J by 1 base, with 5 bases between. The CDR3 region is CASSLDSSNQPQHF. The sequenced CDR3 bases are TGTGCCAGCAGCTTAGACAGCAGCAATCAGCCC.

This clone was seen more than once but under ten times. Coverage ceases 3 residues before the CDR3 finishes, and the germline J gene fills in the end. The chain couples TRBV11-2 to TRBJ2-3; the D is unclear. From germline, CDR1 is SGHAT and CDR2 FQNNGV. V lost 1 base and J 4 bases, leaving 6 bases between the germline ends. The CDR3 has 13 amino acids. Incomplete CDR3 DNA: TGTGCCAGCAGCTTAGGCGCGGCAGATACG. It codes for CASSLGAADT. The complete CDR3 reads CASSLGAADTQYF.

This clone was counted a few times. The read stops 3 residues short of the end of the CDR3; the missing end is completed from the germline J gene. The rearrangement joins TRBV18 to TRBJ1-3; TRBD1 agrees at 11 bases. The CDR3 contains 17 residues. The V gene end was trimmed by 6 bases and the J gene end by 0 bases; junction bases not matched to a gene: 7. From germline, CDR1 is KGHSH and CDR2 LQKENI. The DNA read from the CDR3 is TGTGCCAGCTCGGCTGGGACAGGGGGGTTCTCTGGAAACACC. As protein: CASSAGTGGFSGNT. The full CDR3 sequence reads CASSAGTGGFSGNTIYF.

This clone was observed many times. The observed sequence ends 3 residues before the CDR3 terminus, with the missing tail filled in from the germline J gene. The rearrangement uses TRBV2 and TRBJ2-5, with D tentatively TRBD1 (5 bases). V lost 2 bases and J lost 7, with 11 bases in between. This CDR3 has 13 amino acids. CDR1 SNHLY and CDR2 FYNNEI come from the germline V gene. The CDR3 is CASSELNTGTQYF. The part of the CDR3 DNA that was read is TGTGCCAGCAGTGAATTGAATACAGGGACC.

Worth noting for this clone: The read ends 3 residues shy of where the CDR3 ends; the end is completed using the germline J gene. V gene TRBV7-2 combines with J gene TRBJ1-5, with 7 bases identical to TRBD1. Germline CDR1 is SGHTA and CDR2 is FQGNSA. This CDR3 is 13 amino acids long. Germline trimming cut 6 bases from V and 7 bases from J; bases unmatched to any gene: 6. The CDR3 here is CASSPDRDQPQHF. Partial CDR3 DNA: TGTGCCAGCAGTCCAGACAGGGACCAGCCC.

As for this clone: Read coverage stops 3 residues before the CDR3 terminus; the germline J gene supplies the remainder. The chain links TRBV5-1 to TRBJ1-2, with D uncertain. V gave up 4 bases and J gave up 5 bases, with 18 bases separating them. The CDR3 spans 15 residues. Germline V lookup: CDR1 SGHRS, CDR2 YFSETQ. CDR3 loop: CASSLSTGSQYGYTF. The CDR3 bases that were read are TGCGCCAGCAGCCTCTCCACGGGGTCACAGTATGGC.

On this clone itself: Read coverage stops 3 residues before the CDR3 terminus; the germline J gene supplies the remainder. This chain connects TRBV6-2 or TRBV6-3 to TRBJ1-5; 10 bases map to TRBD1. The CDR3 covers 16 residues. The junction had 9 bases not matched to a gene; V was cut back by 6 bases and J by 4 bases. CDR1 and CDR2 (germline): MNHEY, SVGEGT. The sequenced part of the CDR3 DNA is TGTGCCAGCAGCCGTAGGGACAGGGGTCCTAATCAGCCC. Protein sequence: CASSRRDRGPNQP. The CDR3 reads in full as CASSRRDRGPNQPQHF.

Comments on this clone: The observed sequence ends 3 residues before the CDR3 terminus, with the missing tail filled in from the germline J gene. The rearrangement links TRBV19 to TRBJ1-2; a weak D match, TRBD1 (6 bases). This CDR3 comprises 14 residues. Germline V gene lookup returns CDR1 LNHDA and CDR2 SQIVND (reference sequence). The V and J ends lost 9 bases and 6 bases respectively, with 20 bases between them. The CDR3 region is CASQVQGKTHGYTF. The part of the CDR3 DNA that was read is TGTGCCAGCCAGGTACAGGGTAAGACACATGGC. The full variable domain, completed using reference TRBV19 and TRBJ1-2, is DGGITQSPKYLFRKEGQNVTLSCEQNLNHDAMYWYRQDPGQGLRLIYYSQIVNDFQKGDIAEGYSVSREKKESFPLTVTSAQKNPTAFYLCASQVQGKTHGYTFGSGTRLTVV.

A remark on this clone: The read ends 3 residues early relative to the CDR3; the germline J gene fills the gap. The chain combines TRBV19 with TRBJ2-2; D may match TRBD1 or TRBD2 (5 bases each). The CDR3 covers 16 residues. The germline V and J ends were trimmed by 1 base and 5 bases, with 14 bases remaining between them. From germline, CDR1 is LNHDA and CDR2 SQIVND (reference sequence). CDR3 DNA, as far as it was read: TGTGCCAGTAGTATAGGAGGGGCCCTCAGGACCGGGGAG. This gives the protein CASSIGGALRTGE. The whole CDR3 reads CASSIGGALRTGELFF.

A remark on this clone: The CDR3 end lies 3 residues beyond the end of the read and is filled in from the germline J gene. The chain recombines TRBV6-2 or TRBV6-3 with TRBJ2-1; unclear D gene. The germline V and J ends were trimmed by 5 bases and 3 bases, with 11 bases remaining between them. The CDR3 extends over 14 amino acids. The germline CDR1 and CDR2 sequences are MNHEY and SVGEGT. The sequenced part of the CDR3 DNA is TGTGCCAGCAGTCAGAGTTCCTTCTACAATGAG. Encoded protein: CASSQSSFYNE. The entire CDR3 protein is CASSQSSFYNEQFF.

This clone was seen only a few times. The CDR3 is cut off 3 residues early in the read; its end comes from the germline J gene. J is TRBJ2-3 and V is TRBV20-1; TRBD2 matches at 9 bases. Trimming removed 6 bases from V and 4 bases from J; junction bases left unmatched: 14. CDR3 length: 16 amino acids. Germline assignment: CDR1 DFQATT and CDR2 SNEGSKA (reference sequence). The CDR3 loop reads CSATRLAGIPPDTQYF. The part of the CDR3 DNA that was read is TGCAGTGCGACCCGCCTAGCGGGGATTCCTCCAGATACG.

Notes on this clone: The read gets to within 3 residues of the CDR3 end, and the germline J gene fills in the rest. The chain combines TRBV11-2 with TRBJ2-7; weak D call: TRBD2 (5 bases). Germline V lookup: CDR1 SGHAT, CDR2 FQNNGV. The CDR3 totals 13 residues. V dropped 5 bases and J dropped 3 bases, with 11 bases sitting between them. CDR3 in amino acids: CASSPGVRYEQYF. The part of the CDR3 DNA that was read is TGTGCCAGCAGCCCCGGGGTGCGCTACGAG.

This clone showed up just a few times. The observed sequence ends 3 residues before the CDR3 terminus, with the missing tail filled in from the germline J gene. This chain links TRBV7-2 with TRBJ2-4, with TRBD1 matching 8 bases. This CDR3 has 15 residues. Trimming removed 3 bases from V and 3 bases from J; junction bases left unmatched: 4. Germline V gives CDR1 SGHTA, CDR2 FQGNSA. CDR3 amino acids: CASSFQQGGKNIQYF. The sequenced CDR3 bases are TGTGCCAGCAGCTTCCAACAGGGGGGCAAAAACATT.

This clone was observed many times. From the germline J gene comes the end of the CDR3, since the read stops 3 residues before it. V gene TRBV29-1 combines with J gene TRBJ2-5; no definite D call. V gave up 3 bases and J gave up 5 bases, with 10 bases separating them. The CDR3 loop spans 12 amino acids. Germline CDR1 reads SQVTM; CDR2 reads ANQGSEA. The CDR3 bases that were read are TGCAGCGTTGAGGCCAGTTGGGAGACC. Translation: CSVEASWET. The full CDR3 sequence reads CSVEASWETQYF.

This clone has just a few counts. The DNA ends 3 residues before the CDR3 does, and the rest of the CDR3 is filled in from the germline J gene. The chain carries TRBV30 and TRBJ1-1; TRBD1 might be the D (6 bases). CDR3 size: 13 residues. Germline lookup yields CDR1 GTSNPN and CDR2 SVGIG (reference sequence). V was clipped by 3 bases and J by 1 base, with 9 bases between them. CDR3 protein: CAWRTRGNTEAFF. CDR3 bases read: TGTGCCTGGAGAACCAGGGGGAACACTGAA.

In this sample, this clone turned up a few times. The DNA ends 3 residues before the CDR3 does, and the rest of the CDR3 is filled in from the germline J gene. The J gene is TRBJ2-7, the V gene TRBV11-2; 10 nucleotides align to TRBD2. The junction had 8 bases not matched to a gene; V was cut back by 5 bases and J by 4 bases. Germline CDR1 is SGHAT and CDR2 is FQNNGV. This CDR3 is 15 amino acids long. This chain's CDR3 is CASSVLAGVGYEQYF. CDR3 DNA (partial): TGTGCCAGCAGCGTGCTAGCGGGAGTTGGTTACGAG.

On this clone itself: The sequenced fragment ends 3 residues before the CDR3 boundary, so the rest is inferred from the germline J gene. J is TRBJ2-5 and V is TRBV19; 13 bases align to TRBD2. This CDR3 has 16 amino acids. Trimming at V came to 5 bases and at J to 5 bases, leaving 8 bases not matched to a gene. The germline gives CDR1 LNHDA, CDR2 SQIVND (reference sequence). The CDR3 bases that were read are TGTGCCAGTAGTCGCACTAGCGGGGGGGCCCGGGAGACC. Protein sequence: CASSRTSGGARET. In full, the CDR3 is CASSRTSGGARETQYF.

This clone turned up a few times. The sequence runs out 3 residues before the end of the CDR3; the remainder is reconstructed from the germline J gene. V gene TRBV7-8 combines with J gene TRBJ1-3; D is possibly TRBD1 (5 bases). Germline V gene sequence: CDR1 SGHVS, CDR2 FQNEAQ. Trimming took off 5 bases at V and 3 bases at J, with 8 bases between the two ends. This CDR3 has 13 amino acids. CDR3 DNA, as far as it was read: TGTGCCAGCAGCCGGGGGGATGGAAACACC. Protein product: CASSRGDGNT. The full-length CDR3 reads as CASSRGDGNTIYF.

The table lists this clone with many counts. The CDR3 end falls 3 residues outside the read, so it is completed with the germline J gene. V is TRBV19 and J is TRBJ2-1; 8 nucleotides line up with TRBD2. CDR1 is LNHDA, CDR2 SQIVND, per germline (reference sequence). V shed 5 bases, J shed 6 bases, and the junction held 9 bases outside the gene matches. The CDR3 sequence is 15 residues long. The CDR3 region is CASSPLAGRLNEQFF. The sequenced part of the CDR3 DNA is TGTGCCAGTAGTCCATTAGCGGGACGTCTCAATGAG.

Concerning this clone: From the germline J gene comes the end of the CDR3, since the read stops 3 residues before it. The rearrangement uses TRBV6-2 or TRBV6-3 and TRBJ2-1; TRBD1 might be the D (6 bases). V lost 5 bases to trimming and J lost 5 bases, with 13 bases between them. The germline gives CDR1 MNHEY, CDR2 SVGEGT. This CDR3 is 14 amino acids long. CDR3 DNA (partial): TGTGCCAGCAGTAAAACAGGGTTCCACAATGAG. Translated: CASSKTGFHNE. The full CDR3 is CASSKTGFHNEQFF.

This clone was observed a handful of times. From the germline J gene comes the end of the CDR3, since the read stops 3 residues before it. This chain joins TRBV5-4 and TRBJ2-5; TRBD2 matches at 7 bases. This CDR3 contains 15 residues. The junction had 4 bases not matched to a gene; V was cut back by 1 base and J by 1 base. Germline CDR1 is SGHNT and CDR2 is YYREEE (reference sequence). The CDR3 bases that were read are TGTGCCAGCAGCTTGCGACTAGCAGGCCAAGAGACC. Translating it yields CASSLRLAGQET. The whole CDR3 protein reads CASSLRLAGQETQYF.

This clone occurred a few times. The observed sequence ends 3 residues before the CDR3 terminus, with the missing tail filled in from the germline J gene. The V and J genes are TRBV11-1 and TRBJ2-5, with 7 bases that match TRBD1. The CDR3 length is 14 residues. V dropped 3 bases and J dropped 4; count of bases not matched to a gene: 5. Germline CDR1 is SGHAT and CDR2 is FQDESV (reference sequence). Partial CDR3 DNA: TGTGCCAGCAGCTTGAGGGGGCCAGGAGAGACC. Translated, it gives CASSLRGPGET. The whole CDR3 protein is CASSLRGPGETQYF.

The table lists this clone with a few counts. Read data end 3 residues before the CDR3 end; the end is taken from the germline J gene. This chain joins TRBV6-1 and TRBJ1-3, with 7 bases that match TRBD1. CDR1 is MNHNS, CDR2 SASEGT, per germline. There are 15 residues in the CDR3. After removal of 4 bases from V and 0 bases from J, the junction contained 3 bases not matched to a gene. The part of the CDR3 DNA that was read is TGTGCCAGCAGTGCCGGACAGGCCTCTGGAAACACC. Its protein product is CASSAGQASGNT. The complete CDR3 reads CASSAGQASGNTIYF.